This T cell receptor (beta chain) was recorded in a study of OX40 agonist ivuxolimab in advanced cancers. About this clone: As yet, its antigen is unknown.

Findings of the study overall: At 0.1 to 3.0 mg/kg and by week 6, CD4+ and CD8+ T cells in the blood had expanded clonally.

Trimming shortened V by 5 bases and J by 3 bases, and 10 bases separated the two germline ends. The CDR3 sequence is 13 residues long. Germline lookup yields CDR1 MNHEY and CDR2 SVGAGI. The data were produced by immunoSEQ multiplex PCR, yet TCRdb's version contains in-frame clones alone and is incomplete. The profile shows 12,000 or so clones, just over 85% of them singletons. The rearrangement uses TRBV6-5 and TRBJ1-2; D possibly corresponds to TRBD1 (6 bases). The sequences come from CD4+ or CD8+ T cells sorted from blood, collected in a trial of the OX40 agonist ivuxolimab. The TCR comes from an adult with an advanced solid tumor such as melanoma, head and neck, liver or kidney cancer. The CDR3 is CASSGGWDYGYTF. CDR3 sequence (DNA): TGTGCCAGCAGTGGGGGCTGGGACTATGGCTACACCTTC.